The subject of this entry is one TCR beta chain. CDR3 length: 17 amino acids. V gave up 1 base and J gave up 1 base, with 16 bases separating them. Germline CDR1 and CDR2: SGHTA and FQGTGA. Method: immunoSEQ multiplex PCR; TCRdb's copy keeps in-frame clones and lacks some. This table has about 74,000 clones, approximately 91% appearing once. The data belong to a study of T cell changes during pregnancy in multiple sclerosis. This chain joins TRBV7-3 and TRBJ1-1, with D unresolved. The receptor was isolated from a female donor with multiple sclerosis, enrolled in a pregnancy study. The specimen comprised peripheral blood, sampled in the third trimester of pregnancy. The CDR3 here is CASSLSPPQAGNTEAFF. Written as DNA, the CDR3 is TGTGCCAGCAGCTTAAGCCCGCCGCAGGCAGGGAACACTGAAGCTTTCTTT.